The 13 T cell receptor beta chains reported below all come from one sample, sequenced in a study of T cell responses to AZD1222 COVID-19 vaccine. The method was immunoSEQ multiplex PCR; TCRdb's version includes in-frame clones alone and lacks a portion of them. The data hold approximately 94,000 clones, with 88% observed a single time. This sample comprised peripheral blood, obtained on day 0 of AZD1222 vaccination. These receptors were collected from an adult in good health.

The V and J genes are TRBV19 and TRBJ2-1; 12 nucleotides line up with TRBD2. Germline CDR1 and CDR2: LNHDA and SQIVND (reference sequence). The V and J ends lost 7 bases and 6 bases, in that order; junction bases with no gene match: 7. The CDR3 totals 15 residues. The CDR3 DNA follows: TGTGCCAGTAAGGGGACTAGCGGGCGGTTCAATGAGCAGTTCTTC. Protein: CASKGTSGRFNEQFF.

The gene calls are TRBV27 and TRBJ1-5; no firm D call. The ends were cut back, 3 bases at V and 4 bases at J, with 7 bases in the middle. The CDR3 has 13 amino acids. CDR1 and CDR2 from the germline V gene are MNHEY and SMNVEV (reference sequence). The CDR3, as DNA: TGTGCCAGCAGTTTTAGTGGGAATCAGCCCCAGCATTTT. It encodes CASSFSGNQPQHF.

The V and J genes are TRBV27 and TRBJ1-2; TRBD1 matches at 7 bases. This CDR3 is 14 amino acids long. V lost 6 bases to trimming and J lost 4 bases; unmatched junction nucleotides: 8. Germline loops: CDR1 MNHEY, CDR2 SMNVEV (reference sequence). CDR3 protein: CASSPSTGLYGYTF. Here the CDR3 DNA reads TGTGCCAGCAGCCCGTCGACAGGGCTCTATGGCTACACCTTC.

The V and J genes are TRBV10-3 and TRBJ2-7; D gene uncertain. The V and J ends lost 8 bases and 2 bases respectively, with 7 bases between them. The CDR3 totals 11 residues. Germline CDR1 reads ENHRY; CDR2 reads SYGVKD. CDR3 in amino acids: CAIGTAYEQYF. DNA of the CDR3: TGTGCCATCGGAACAGCCTACGAGCAGTACTTC.

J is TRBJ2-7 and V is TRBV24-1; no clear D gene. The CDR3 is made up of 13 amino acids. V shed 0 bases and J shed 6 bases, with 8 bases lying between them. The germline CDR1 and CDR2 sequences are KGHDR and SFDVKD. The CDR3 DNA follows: TGTGCCACCAGTGATTTGACCTCGAGCGAGCAGTACTTC. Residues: CATSDLTSSEQYF.

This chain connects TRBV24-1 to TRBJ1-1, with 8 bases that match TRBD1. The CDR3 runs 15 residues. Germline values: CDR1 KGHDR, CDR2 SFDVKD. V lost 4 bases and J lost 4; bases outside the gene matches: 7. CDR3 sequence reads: CATSDPRTGSTEAFF. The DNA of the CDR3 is TGTGCCACCAGTGACCCCCGGACAGGGTCCACTGAAGCTTTCTTT.

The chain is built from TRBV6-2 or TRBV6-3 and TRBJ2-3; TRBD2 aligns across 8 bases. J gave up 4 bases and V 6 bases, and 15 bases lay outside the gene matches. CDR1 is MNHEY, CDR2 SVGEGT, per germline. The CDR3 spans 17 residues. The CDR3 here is CASSRTGLAYRADTQYF. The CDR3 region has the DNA TGTGCCAGCAGCCGCACCGGACTAGCTTACCGGGCAGATACGCAGTATTTT.

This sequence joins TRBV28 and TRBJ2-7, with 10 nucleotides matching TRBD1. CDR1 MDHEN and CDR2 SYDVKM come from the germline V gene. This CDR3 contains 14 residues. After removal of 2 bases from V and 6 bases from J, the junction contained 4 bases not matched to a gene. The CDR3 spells CASSLPDRGREQYF. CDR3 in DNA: TGTGCCAGCAGTTTACCCGACAGGGGGCGCGAGCAGTACTTC.

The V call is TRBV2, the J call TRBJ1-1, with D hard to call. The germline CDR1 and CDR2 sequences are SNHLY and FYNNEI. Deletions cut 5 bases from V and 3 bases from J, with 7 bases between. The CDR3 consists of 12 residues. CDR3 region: CASSLAYTEAFF. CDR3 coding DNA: TGTGCCAGCAGTCTGGCTTACACTGAAGCTTTCTTT.

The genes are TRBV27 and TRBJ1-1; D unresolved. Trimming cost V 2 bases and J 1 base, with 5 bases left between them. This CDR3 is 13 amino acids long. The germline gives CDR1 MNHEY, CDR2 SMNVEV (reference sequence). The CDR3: CASSLNSNTEAFF. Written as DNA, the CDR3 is TGTGCCAGCAGTTTAAACTCGAACACTGAAGCTTTCTTT.

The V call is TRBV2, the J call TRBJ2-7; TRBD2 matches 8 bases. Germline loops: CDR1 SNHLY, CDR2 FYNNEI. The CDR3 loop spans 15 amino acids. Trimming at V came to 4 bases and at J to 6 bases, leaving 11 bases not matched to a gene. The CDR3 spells CASSGGTGTSFEQYF. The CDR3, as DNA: TGTGCCAGCAGTGGAGGCACCGGGACTAGTTTCGAGCAGTACTTC.

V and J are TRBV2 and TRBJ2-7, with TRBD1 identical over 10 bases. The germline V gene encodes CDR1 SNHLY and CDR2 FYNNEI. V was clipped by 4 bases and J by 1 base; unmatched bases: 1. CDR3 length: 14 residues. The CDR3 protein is CASSGTGGSYEQYF. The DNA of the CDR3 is TGTGCCAGCAGTGGGACAGGGGGGTCCTACGAGCAGTACTTC.

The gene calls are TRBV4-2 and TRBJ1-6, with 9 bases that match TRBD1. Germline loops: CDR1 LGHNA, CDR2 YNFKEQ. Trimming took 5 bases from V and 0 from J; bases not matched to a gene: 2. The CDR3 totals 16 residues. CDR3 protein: CASSDRGSSYNSPLHF. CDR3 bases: TGTGCCAGCAGCGACAGGGGGAGCTCCTATAATTCACCCCTCCACTTT.